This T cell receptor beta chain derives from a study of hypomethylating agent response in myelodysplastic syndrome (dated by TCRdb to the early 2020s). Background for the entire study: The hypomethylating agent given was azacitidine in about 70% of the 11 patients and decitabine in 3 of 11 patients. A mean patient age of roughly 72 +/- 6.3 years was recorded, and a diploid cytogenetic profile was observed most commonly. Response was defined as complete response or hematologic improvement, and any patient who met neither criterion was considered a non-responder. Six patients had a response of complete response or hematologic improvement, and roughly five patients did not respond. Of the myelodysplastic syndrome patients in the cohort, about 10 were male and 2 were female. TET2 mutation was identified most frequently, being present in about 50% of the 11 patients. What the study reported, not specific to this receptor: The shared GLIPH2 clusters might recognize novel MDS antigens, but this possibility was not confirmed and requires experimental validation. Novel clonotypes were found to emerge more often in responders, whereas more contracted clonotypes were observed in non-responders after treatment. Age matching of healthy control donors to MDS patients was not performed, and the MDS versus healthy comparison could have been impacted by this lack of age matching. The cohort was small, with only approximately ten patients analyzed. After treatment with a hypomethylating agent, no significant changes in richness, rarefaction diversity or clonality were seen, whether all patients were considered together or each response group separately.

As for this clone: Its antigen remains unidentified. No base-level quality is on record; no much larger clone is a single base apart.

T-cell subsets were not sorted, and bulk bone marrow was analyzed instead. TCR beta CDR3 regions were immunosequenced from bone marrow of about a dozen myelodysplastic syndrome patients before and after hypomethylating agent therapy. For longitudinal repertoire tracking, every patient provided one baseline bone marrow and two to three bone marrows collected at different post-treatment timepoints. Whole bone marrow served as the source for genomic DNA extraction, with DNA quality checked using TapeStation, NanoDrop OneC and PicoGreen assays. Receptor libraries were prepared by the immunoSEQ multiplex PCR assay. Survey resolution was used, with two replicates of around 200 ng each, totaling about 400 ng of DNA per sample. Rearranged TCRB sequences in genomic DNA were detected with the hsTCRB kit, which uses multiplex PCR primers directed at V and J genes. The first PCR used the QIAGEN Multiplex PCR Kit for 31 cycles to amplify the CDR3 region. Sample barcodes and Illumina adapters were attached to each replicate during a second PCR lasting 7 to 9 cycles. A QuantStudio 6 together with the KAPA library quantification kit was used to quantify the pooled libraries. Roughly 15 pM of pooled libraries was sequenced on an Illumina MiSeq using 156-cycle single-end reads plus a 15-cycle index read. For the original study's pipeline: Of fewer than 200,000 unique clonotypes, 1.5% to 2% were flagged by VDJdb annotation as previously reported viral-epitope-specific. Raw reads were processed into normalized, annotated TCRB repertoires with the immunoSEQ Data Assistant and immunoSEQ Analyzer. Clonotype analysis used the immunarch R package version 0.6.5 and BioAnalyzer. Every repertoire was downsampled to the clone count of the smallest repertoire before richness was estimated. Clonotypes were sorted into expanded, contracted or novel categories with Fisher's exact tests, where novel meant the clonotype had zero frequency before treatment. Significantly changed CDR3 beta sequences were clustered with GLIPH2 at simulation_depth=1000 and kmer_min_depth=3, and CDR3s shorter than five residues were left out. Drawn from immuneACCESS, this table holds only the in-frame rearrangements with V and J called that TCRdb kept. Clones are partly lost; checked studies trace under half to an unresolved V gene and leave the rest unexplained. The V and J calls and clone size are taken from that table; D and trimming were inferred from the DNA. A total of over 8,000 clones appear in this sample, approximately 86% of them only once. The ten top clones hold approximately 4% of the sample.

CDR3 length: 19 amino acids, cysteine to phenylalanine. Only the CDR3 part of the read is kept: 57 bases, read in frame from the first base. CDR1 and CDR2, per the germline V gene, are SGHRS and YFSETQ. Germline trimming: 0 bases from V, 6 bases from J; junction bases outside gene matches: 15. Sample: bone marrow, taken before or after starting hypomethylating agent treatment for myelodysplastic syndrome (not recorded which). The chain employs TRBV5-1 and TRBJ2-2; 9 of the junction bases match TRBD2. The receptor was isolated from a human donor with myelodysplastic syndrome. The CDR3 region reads CASSLAPIRLAETAGELFF. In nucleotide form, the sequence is TGCGCCAGCAGCTTGGCCCCTATACGACTAGCGGAGACCGCCGGGGAGCTGTTTTTT.